The present T cell receptor beta chain was sequenced within a study of blood T cell repertoires in COVID-19. Unmatched junction bases numbered 3, after V lost 3 bases and J lost 2 bases. The CDR3 covers 16 residues. Germline lookup yields CDR1 MNHEY and CDR2 SMNVEV (reference sequence). The method was immunoSEQ multiplex PCR; TCRdb's version includes in-frame clones alone and lacks a portion of them. This table holds about 130,000 clones, 80% to 95% found once. Source material: peripheral blood. The V call is TRBV27, the J call TRBJ2-1, with 11 bases matching TRBD2. The source of this sequence is a man between 45 and 60 years old with COVID-19, enrolled during active disease. CDR3 in DNA: TGTGCCAGCAGTTTGACTAGCGGGACTACCTACAATGAGCAGTTCTTC. Protein: CASSLTSGTTYNEQFF.